The 31 T cell receptor beta chains in this list originate from one sample, sequenced in a study of cytomegalovirus exposure and HLA in healthy donors. Repertoires were generated with immunoSEQ multiplex PCR, while TCRdb's copy carries only in-frame clones and drops some. This sample carries 260,000 or so clones, roughly 87% of them seen once, and the ten largest clones take approximately 3.1%. The source material was PBMCs. The receptor source for this set is a woman aged 30 to 39 in good health and CMV-seronegative.

The chain joins TRBV7-9 to TRBJ2-1; 10 bases are shared with TRBD2. Trimming took 10 bases from V and 5 from J; bases not matched to a gene: 11. The CDR3 is 15 residues long. Germline V gene lookup returns CDR1 SEHNR and CDR2 FQNEAQ (reference sequence). CDR3 bases: TGTGCCACACACCCCAGCGGGAGGGCTCACAATGAGCAGTTCTTC. Translated: CATHPSGRAHNEQFF. Looking up the rest from reference TRBV7-9 and TRBJ2-1 gives the full variable domain: DTGVSQNPRHKITKRGQNVTFRCDPISEHNRLYWYRQTLGQGPEFLTYFQNEAQLEKSRLLSDRFSAERPKGSFSTLEIQRTEQGDSAMYLCATHPSGRAHNEQFFGPGTRLTVL.

V is TRBV7-2 and J is TRBJ2-7; D is uncertain. CDR1 and CDR2 (germline): SGHTA, FQGNSA. CDR3 length equals 12 residues. Trimming left V 1 base short and J 3 bases short, with 4 bases between. CDR3 DNA: TGTGCCAGCAGCTTAGATGTCTACGAGCAGTACTTC. Protein: CASSLDVYEQYF. Filled out from reference TRBV7-2 and TRBJ2-7, the complete variable domain reads GAGVSQSPSNKVTEKGKDVELRCDPISGHTALYWYRQSLGQGLEFLIYFQGNSAPDKSGLPSDRFSAERTGGSVSTLTIQRTQQEDSAVYLCASSLDVYEQYFGPGTRLTVT.

The V call is TRBV18, the J call TRBJ2-1; TRBD2 matches 14 bases. Germline V gives CDR1 KGHSH, CDR2 LQKENI. The CDR3 is 18 amino acids. Trimming took 4 bases from V and 6 from J; bases not matched to a gene: 11. The CDR3 DNA reads as TGTGCCAGCTCACTGGGACTAGCGGGAGTTTCAAAACTCAATGAGCAGTTCTTC. Translated: CASSLGLAGVSKLNEQFF.

The chain is built from TRBV5-1 and TRBJ2-5, with a weak D call TRBD1 (6 bases). V dropped 0 bases and J dropped 1 base, with 10 bases sitting between them. This CDR3 comprises 15 residues. Germline V CDR1 and CDR2: SGHRS, YFSETQ. CDR3: CASSLATGIQETQYF. DNA for the CDR3: TGCGCCAGCAGCTTGGCTACAGGGATCCAAGAGACCCAGTACTTC. Drawing the rest from reference TRBV5-1 and TRBJ2-5, the complete variable domain is KAGVTQTPRYLIKTRGQQVTLSCSPISGHRSVSWYQQTPGQGLQFLFEYFSETQRNKGNFPGRFSGRQFSNSRSEMNVSTLELGDSALYLCASSLATGIQETQYFGPGTRLLVL.

V usage is TRBV5-1 and J usage is TRBJ1-3; D is unresolved. V was shortened by 2 bases and J by 0 bases, with 6 bases between the two germline ends. There are 14 residues in the CDR3. In germline, CDR1 is SGHRS, CDR2 YFSETQ. The CDR3 nucleotides are TGCGCCAGCAGCTTCGATGGCTCTGGAAACACCATATATTTT. Encoded protein: CASSFDGSGNTIYF. Filled out from reference TRBV5-1 and TRBJ1-3, the complete variable domain reads KAGVTQTPRYLIKTRGQQVTLSCSPISGHRSVSWYQQTPGQGLQFLFEYFSETQRNKGNFPGRFSGRQFSNSRSEMNVSTLELGDSALYLCASSFDGSGNTIYFGEGSWLTVV.

The V gene is TRBV9, the J gene TRBJ2-2; D not resolved. V lost 0 bases and J lost 2, with 8 bases in between. Per germline, CDR1 SGDLS and CDR2 YYNGEE. CDR3 length: 15 amino acids. CDR3 nucleotides: TGTGCCAGCAGCGTAGGTTTTAGAAACACCGGGGAGCTGTTTTTT. This sequence encodes CASSVGFRNTGELFF.

The DNA for the CDR3 is TGTGCCAGCAGTACTAACACTAGGGATCCTGAAGCTTTCTTT. As protein: CASSTNTRDPEAFF. The chain has TRBV7-8 and TRBJ1-1, with D unclear. The CDR3 is 14 amino acids. The germline V and J ends were trimmed by 6 bases and 6 bases, with 17 bases remaining between them. Germline CDR1 and CDR2: SGHVS and FQNEAQ.

The rearrangement uses TRBV9 and TRBJ2-3; a weak D match, TRBD1 (5 bases). The CDR3 spans 13 residues. From germline, CDR1 is SGDLS and CDR2 YYNGEE. Trimming cost V 4 bases and J 1 base, with 7 bases left between them. The CDR3: CASSLGGTDTQYF. CDR3 sequence (DNA): TGTGCCAGCAGCCTAGGGGGCACAGATACGCAGTATTTT.

This rearrangement joins TRBV5-4 to TRBJ2-7, with D possibly being TRBD1 or TRBD2 (6 bases each). Trimming removed 0 bases from V and 5 bases from J, with 18 bases in between. This CDR3 spans 16 amino acids. Germline loops: CDR1 SGHNT, CDR2 YYREEE (reference sequence). The CDR3 loop reads CASSLAGGGQFHEQYF. The CDR3 DNA reads as TGTGCCAGCAGCTTGGCCGGGGGAGGACAGTTCCACGAGCAGTACTTC. Full variable domain (outside the CDR3, taken from reference TRBV5-4 and TRBJ2-7): ETGVTQSPTHLIKTRGQQVTLRCSSQSGHNTVSWYQQALGQGPQFIFQYYREEENGRGNFPPRFSGLQFPNYSSELNVNALELDDSALYLCASSLAGGGQFHEQYFGPGTRLTVT.

The rearrangement links TRBV4-1 to TRBJ2-7, with 11 bases fitting TRBD2. With 4 bases clipped from V and 3 bases from J, the junction kept 11 bases outside the gene matches. The CDR3 runs to 17 residues. Germline CDR1 is MGHRA and CDR2 is YSYEKL. The CDR3 DNA sequence: TGCGCCAGCAGCCGGGACAGCGGGACTAGCGGCTACTACGAGCAGTACTTC. Encoded protein: CASSRDSGTSGYYEQYF.

This chain uses TRBV5-1 with TRBJ1-4, with 9 positions matching TRBD1. The CDR3 loop spans 15 amino acids. Germline V gives CDR1 SGHRS, CDR2 YFSETQ. Germline trimming cut 1 base from V and 8 bases from J; bases unmatched to any gene: 6. The CDR3 DNA is TGCGCCAGCAGCTTGTCGGGACAGGGAGGAGAAAAACTGTTTTTT. Translated: CASSLSGQGGEKLFF.

The gene calls are TRBV12-5 and TRBJ2-7; 10 nucleotides agree with TRBD1. In germline, CDR1 is LGHNT, CDR2 FRNRAP. CDR3 size: 14 residues. V trimming: 7 bases; J trimming: 6 bases; junction bases outside the gene matches: 9. The CDR3 nucleotides read TGTGCTAGTGTTCCCGGGACAGGGGTCTTCGAGCAGTACTTC. Protein: CASVPGTGVFEQYF.

The chain combines TRBV7-6 with TRBJ2-5; 12 bases align to TRBD1. The CDR3 has 15 amino acids. Trimming took 1 base from V and 5 from J; bases not matched to a gene: 2. From germline, CDR1 is SGHVS and CDR2 FNYEAQ. CDR3 loop: CASSLGGQGAETQYF. The CDR3, as DNA: TGTGCCAGCAGCTTAGGGGGACAGGGGGCTGAGACCCAGTACTTC. The full variable domain, rest sourced from reference TRBV7-6 and TRBJ2-5, is GAGVSQSPRYKVTKRGQDVALRCDPISGHVSLYWYRQALGQGPEFLTYFNYEAQQDKSGLPNDRFSAERPEGSISTLTIQRTEQRDSAMYRCASSLGGQGAETQYFGPGTRLLVL.

This chain joins TRBV11-2 and TRBJ2-7; D may correspond to TRBD1 or TRBD2 (6 bases each). V gave up 5 bases and J gave up 4 bases, with 15 bases separating them. From germline, CDR1 is SGHAT and CDR2 FQNNGV. This CDR3 contains 14 residues. CDR3 sequence reads: CASSRTGARYEQYF. In nucleotides, the CDR3 is TGTGCCAGCAGCCGTACGGGGGCGAGATACGAGCAGTACTTC.

This chain joins TRBV25-1 and TRBJ2-1; D might be TRBD1 (6 bases). The V gene lost 8 bases and the J gene lost 3 bases, with 14 bases spanning the gap. The germline V gene encodes CDR1 MGHDK and CDR2 SYGVNS. This CDR3 is built from 14 residues. CDR3 DNA sequence: TGTGCCAGCCGCAGGGGACCGAACTACAATGAGCAGTTCTTC. This codes for CASRRGPNYNEQFF.

The J gene is TRBJ1-4, the V gene TRBV12-2; TRBD1, the table's D call, lacks a check against the DNA. TRBV12-2 has pseudogene status. There are 15 residues in the CDR3. The CDR3, as DNA: TGTGCAAGTCGCAGTACAGGGCCGATTAATGAAAAACTGTTTTTT. Amino acids: CASRSTGPINEKLFF.

This chain links TRBV7-2 with TRBJ1-5; TRBD1 aligns across 7 bases. Germline V gene data show CDR1 as SGHTA and CDR2 as FQGNSA. V gave up 6 bases and J gave up 4 bases; unmatched junction bases: 3. The CDR3 is 13 residues long. The CDR3 nucleotides read TGTGCCAGCAGTCGACAGGGTAATCAGCCCCAGCATTTT. Translation: CASSRQGNQPQHF.

This rearrangement joins TRBV29-1 to TRBJ1-1; no clear D gene. The germline gives CDR1 SQVTM, CDR2 ANQGSEA. V was pared by 6 bases and J by 6 bases, with 14 bases between. The CDR3 contains 12 residues. The CDR3 bases are TGCAGCGTAACTTCCTCCGGGCCTGAAGCTTTCTTT. Translated: CSVTSSGPEAFF.

The chain links TRBV9 to TRBJ2-1, with 8 bases lining up with TRBD2. Germline CDR1 and CDR2: SGDLS and YYNGEE. The junction had 8 bases not matched to a gene; V was cut back by 4 bases and J by 5 bases. This CDR3 comprises 15 residues. CDR3 sequence: CASSPGLAPNNEQFF. The CDR3 region has the DNA TGTGCCAGCAGCCCAGGACTAGCACCGAACAATGAGCAGTTCTTC.

V usage is TRBV29-1 and J usage is TRBJ1-4, with D possibly being TRBD1 (5 bases). The CDR3 consists of 15 residues. Germline lookup yields CDR1 SQVTM and CDR2 ANQGSEA. Trimming pared 6 bases from V and 8 bases from J, leaving 22 bases between. CDR3: CSVTGTAASGEKLFF. The CDR3 DNA follows: TGCAGCGTGACCGGGACCGCGGCTTCGGGAGAAAAACTGTTTTTT. Complete variable domain (other parts from reference TRBV29-1 and TRBJ1-4): SAVISQKPSRDICQRGTSLTIQCQVDSQVTMMFWYRQQPGQSLTLIATANQGSEATYESGFVIDKFPISRPNLTFSTLTVSNMSPEDSSIYLCSVTGTAASGEKLFFGSGTQLSVL.

This chain links TRBV25-1 with TRBJ2-3; D is ambiguous. The CDR3 totals 17 residues. CDR1 is MGHDK, CDR2 SYGVNS, per germline. The V end was cut by 1 base, the J end by 2 bases, with 16 bases between. As DNA, the CDR3 is TGTGCCAGCAGTGAATCCCAGGACGGAGTCCTCACAGATACGCAGTATTTT. Amino acids: CASSESQDGVLTDTQYF.

V is TRBV7-9 and J is TRBJ2-1; 14 positions match TRBD2. The V segment lost 1 base and the J segment 15 bases; nucleotides outside the gene matches: 5. Germline V gene sequence: CDR1 SEHNR, CDR2 FQNEAQ (reference sequence). This CDR3 spans 14 amino acids. In DNA, the CDR3 is TGTGCCAGCAGCTTAGGAGGGACTAGCGGGAGTCTGTTCTTC. Its translation: CASSLGGTSGSLFF.

The V call is TRBV5-1, the J call TRBJ2-7; 7 bases line up with TRBD2. Germline CDR1 SGHRS, CDR2 YFSETQ. CDR3 length: 16 residues. V lost 4 bases, J lost 6 bases, and 16 bases stayed unmatched. CDR3 amino acids: CASSRRLAGTMGEQYF. CDR3 nucleotide sequence: TGCGCCAGCAGCCGGAGACTTGCCGGGACTATGGGCGAGCAGTACTTC. The variable domain in full, with the rest retrieved from reference TRBV5-1 and TRBJ2-7, is KAGVTQTPRYLIKTRGQQVTLSCSPISGHRSVSWYQQTPGQGLQFLFEYFSETQRNKGNFPGRFSGRQFSNSRSEMNVSTLELGDSALYLCASSRRLAGTMGEQYFGPGTRLTVT.

In its sample, this clone was seen once. This chain uses TRBV30 with TRBJ2-1; weak D call: TRBD2 (5 bases). With 5 bases removed from V and 4 bases from J, the gap between germline ends came to 9 bases. The CDR3 has 12 residues. Germline-derived CDR1 and CDR2 are GTSNPN and SVGIG (reference sequence). The CDR3 protein is CAWSGGYNEQFF. CDR3 nucleotides: TGTGCCTGGTCAGGCGGGTACAATGAGCAGTTCTTC.

The chain uses TRBV4-3 and TRBJ2-7, with TRBD1 matching over 7 bases. Germline values: CDR1 LGHNA, CDR2 YSLEER. The J segment lost 6 bases and the V segment lost 0 bases, leaving 2 bases of the junction unmatched. The CDR3 sequence is 13 residues long. The CDR3: CASSQEQGSEQYF. The CDR3 nucleotides are TGCGCCAGCAGCCAAGAACAGGGGTCCGAGCAGTACTTC.

The chain employs TRBV27 and TRBJ2-7, with D perhaps assigned TRBD1 or TRBD2 (6 bases each). The CDR3 covers 18 residues. V gave up 6 bases and J gave up 3 bases, with 27 bases separating them. Germline assignment: CDR1 MNHEY and CDR2 SMNVEV (reference sequence). CDR3 in DNA: TGTGCCAGCAGCATGGAGGGGGATATGGTGGGCGGACACTACGAGCAGTACTTC. Translation gives CASSMEGDMVGGHYEQYF.

This clone was counted a few times. The chain uses TRBV27 and TRBJ2-6; D gene uncertain. This CDR3 has 19 amino acids. Germline V gene lookup returns CDR1 MNHEY and CDR2 SMNVEV (reference sequence). Trimming took off 0 bases at V and 0 bases at J, with 15 bases between the two ends. Here the CDR3 reads CASSLSNTAFNSGANVLTF. In nucleotides, the CDR3 is TGTGCCAGCAGTTTATCGAATACAGCCTTTAACTCTGGGGCCAACGTCCTGACTTTC.

The chain employs TRBV5-1 and TRBJ2-7; 9 bases map to TRBD1. CDR3 length: 15 residues. Trimming removed 4 bases from V and 5 bases from J; junction bases left unmatched: 10. The germline CDR1 and CDR2 sequences are SGHRS and YFSETQ. This chain's CDR3 is CASSALPGQGNEQYF. The CDR3 DNA follows: TGCGCCAGCAGCGCCCTTCCGGGACAGGGTAACGAGCAGTACTTC.

The chain has TRBV28 and TRBJ2-1; 9 bases are shared with TRBD2. The CDR3 is 17 amino acids. The ends lost 6 bases at V and 8 bases at J; junction bases unmatched: 17. CDR1 is MDHEN, CDR2 SYDVKM, per germline. CDR3 loop: CASRPSLGGRAFDEQFF. The DNA of the CDR3 is TGTGCCAGCAGGCCATCCCTAGGCGGGAGGGCCTTCGATGAGCAGTTCTTC. Supplemented by reference TRBV28 and TRBJ2-1, the full variable domain reads DVKVTQSSRYLVKRTGEKVFLECVQDMDHENMFWYRQDPGLGLRLIYFSYDVKMKEKGDIPEGYSVSREKKERFSLILESASTNQTSMYLCASRPSLGGRAFDEQFFGPGTRLTVL.

This clone was seen only a few times. V usage is TRBV27 and J usage is TRBJ1-2; D is unresolved. The CDR3 is 14 amino acids. Trimming took 8 bases from V and 0 from J, leaving 13 bases between them. The germline gives CDR1 MNHEY, CDR2 SMNVEV (reference sequence). Written as DNA, the CDR3 is TGTGCCAGCTCCTTGGCAGGTACTAACTATGGCTACACCTTC. Encoded protein: CASSLAGTNYGYTF.

The chain is built from TRBV28 and TRBJ1-5; D gene uncertain. Trimming pared 1 base from V and 2 bases from J, leaving 12 bases between. The germline V gene has CDR1 MDHEN and CDR2 SYDVKM. The CDR3 totals 16 residues. Written as DNA, the CDR3 is TGTGCCAGCAGTTTATTCCGATCACGGGGCAATCAGCCCCAGCATTTT. Encoded protein: CASSLFRSRGNQPQHF.